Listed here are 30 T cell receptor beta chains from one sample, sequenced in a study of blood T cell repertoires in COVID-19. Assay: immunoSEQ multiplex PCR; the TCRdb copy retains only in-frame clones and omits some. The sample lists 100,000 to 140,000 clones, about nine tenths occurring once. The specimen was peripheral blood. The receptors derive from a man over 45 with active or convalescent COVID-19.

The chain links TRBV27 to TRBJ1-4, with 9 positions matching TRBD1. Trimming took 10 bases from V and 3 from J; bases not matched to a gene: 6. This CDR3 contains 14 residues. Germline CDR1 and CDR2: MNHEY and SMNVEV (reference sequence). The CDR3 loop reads CATSDRGPNEKLFF. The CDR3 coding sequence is TGTGCCACCTCGGACAGGGGCCCTAATGAAAAACTGTTTTTT.

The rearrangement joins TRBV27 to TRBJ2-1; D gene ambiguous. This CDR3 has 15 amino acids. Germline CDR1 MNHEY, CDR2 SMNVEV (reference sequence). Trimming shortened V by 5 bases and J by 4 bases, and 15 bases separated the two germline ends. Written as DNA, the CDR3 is TGTGCCAGCAGTCCCTCTGGGCCACCTTACAATGAGCAGTTCTTC. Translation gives CASSPSGPPYNEQFF.

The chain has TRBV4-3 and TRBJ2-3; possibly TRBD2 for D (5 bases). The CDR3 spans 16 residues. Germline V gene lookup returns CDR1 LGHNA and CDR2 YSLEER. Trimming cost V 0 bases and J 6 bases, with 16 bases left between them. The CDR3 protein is CASSQEARGGVDTQYF. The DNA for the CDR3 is TGCGCCAGCAGCCAAGAAGCCCGGGGTGGGGTTGATACGCAGTATTTT.

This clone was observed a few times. The CDR3 spells CASSFPHRGVGGETQYF. The CDR3 DNA reads as TGTGCCAGCAGTTTTCCCCACAGGGGCGTCGGAGGGGAGACCCAGTACTTC. The chain is built from TRBV28 and TRBJ2-5; weak D call: TRBD1 (7 bases). Deletions cut 3 bases from V and 5 bases from J, with 22 bases between. The CDR3 has 17 residues. The V gene's germline CDR1 is MDHEN and CDR2 SYDVKM.

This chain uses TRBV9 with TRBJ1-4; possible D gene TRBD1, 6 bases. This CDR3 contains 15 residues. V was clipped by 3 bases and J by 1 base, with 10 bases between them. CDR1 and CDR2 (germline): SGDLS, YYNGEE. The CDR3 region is CASSESGVTNEKLFF. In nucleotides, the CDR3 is TGTGCCAGCAGCGAGTCAGGGGTAACTAATGAAAAACTGTTTTTT.

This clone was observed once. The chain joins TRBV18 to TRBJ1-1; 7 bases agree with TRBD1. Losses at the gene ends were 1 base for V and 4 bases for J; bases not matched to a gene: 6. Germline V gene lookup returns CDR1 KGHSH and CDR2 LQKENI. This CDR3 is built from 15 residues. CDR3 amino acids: CASSPQYRGGTEAFF. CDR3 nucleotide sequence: TGTGCCAGCTCACCACAGTACAGGGGTGGCACTGAAGCTTTCTTT.

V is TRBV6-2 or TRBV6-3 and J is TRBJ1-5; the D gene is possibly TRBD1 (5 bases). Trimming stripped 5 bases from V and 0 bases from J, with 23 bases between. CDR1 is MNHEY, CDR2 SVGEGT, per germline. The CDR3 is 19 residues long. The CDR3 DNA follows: TGTGCCAGCAGTATGCCCCAGGGATATCCCCATTATAGCAATCAGCCCCAGCATTTT. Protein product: CASSMPQGYPHYSNQPQHF.

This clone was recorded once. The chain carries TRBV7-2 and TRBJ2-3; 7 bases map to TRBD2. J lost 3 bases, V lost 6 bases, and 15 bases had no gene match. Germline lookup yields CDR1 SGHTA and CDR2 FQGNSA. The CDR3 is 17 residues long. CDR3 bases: TGTGCCAGCAGTCTTGGGGGAGGGCCTATCAGGACAGATACGCAGTATTTT. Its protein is CASSLGGGPIRTDTQYF.

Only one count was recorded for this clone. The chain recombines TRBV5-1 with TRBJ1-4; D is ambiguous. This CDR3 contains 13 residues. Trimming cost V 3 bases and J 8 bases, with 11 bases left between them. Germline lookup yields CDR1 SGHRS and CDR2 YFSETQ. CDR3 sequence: CASSSGPGEKLFF. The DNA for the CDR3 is TGCGCCAGCAGCTCGGGCCCGGGGGAAAAACTGTTTTTT.

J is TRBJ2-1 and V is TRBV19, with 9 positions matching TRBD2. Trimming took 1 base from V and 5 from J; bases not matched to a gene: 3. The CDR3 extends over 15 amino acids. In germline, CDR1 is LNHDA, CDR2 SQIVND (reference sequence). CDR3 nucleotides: TGTGCCAGTAGTATAGGGACTAGCGCCAACAATGAGCAGTTCTTC. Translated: CASSIGTSANNEQFF.

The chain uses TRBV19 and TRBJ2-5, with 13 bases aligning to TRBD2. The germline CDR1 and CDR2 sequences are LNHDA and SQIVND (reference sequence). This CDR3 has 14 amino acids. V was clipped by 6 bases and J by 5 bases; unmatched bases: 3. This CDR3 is CASSPGLAGETQYF. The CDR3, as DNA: TGTGCCAGTAGCCCGGGACTAGCGGGGGAGACCCAGTACTTC.

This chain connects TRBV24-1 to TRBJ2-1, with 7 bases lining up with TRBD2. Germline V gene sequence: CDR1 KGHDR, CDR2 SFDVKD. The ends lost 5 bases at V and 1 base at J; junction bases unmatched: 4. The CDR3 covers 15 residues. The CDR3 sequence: CATSVRGSSYNEQFF. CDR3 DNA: TGTGCCACCAGTGTTCGCGGGAGTTCCTACAATGAGCAGTTCTTC.

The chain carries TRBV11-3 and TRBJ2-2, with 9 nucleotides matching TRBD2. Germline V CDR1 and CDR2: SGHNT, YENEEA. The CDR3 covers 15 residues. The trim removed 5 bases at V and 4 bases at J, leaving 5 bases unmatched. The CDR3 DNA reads TGTGCCAGCAGCATTAGCGGGAGATTCACCGGGGAGCTGTTTTTT. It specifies CASSISGRFTGELFF. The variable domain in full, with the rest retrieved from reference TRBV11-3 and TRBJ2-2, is EAGVVQSPRYKIIEKKQPVAFWCNPISGHNTLYWYLQNLGQGPELLIRYENEEAVDDSQLPKDRFSAERLKGVDSTLKIQPAELGDSAVYLCASSISGRFTGELFFGEGSRLTVL.

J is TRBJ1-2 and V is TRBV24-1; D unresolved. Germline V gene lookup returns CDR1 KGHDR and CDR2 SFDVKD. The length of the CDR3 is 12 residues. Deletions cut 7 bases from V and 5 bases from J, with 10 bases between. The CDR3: CATRDQVYGYTF. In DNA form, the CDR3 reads TGTGCCACCAGAGATCAGGTGTATGGCTACACCTTC.

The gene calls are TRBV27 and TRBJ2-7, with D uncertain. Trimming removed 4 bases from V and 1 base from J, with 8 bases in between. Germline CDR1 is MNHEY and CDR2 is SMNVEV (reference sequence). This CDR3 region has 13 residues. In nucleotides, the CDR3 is TGTGCCAGCAGTTCCTCCAGGTCCTACGAGCAGTACTTC. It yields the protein CASSSSRSYEQYF.

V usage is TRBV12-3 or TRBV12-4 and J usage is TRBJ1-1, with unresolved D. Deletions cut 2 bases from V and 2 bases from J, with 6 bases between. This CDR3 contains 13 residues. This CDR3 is CASSLNRNTEAFF. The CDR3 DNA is TGTGCCAGCAGTTTAAATAGAAACACTGAAGCTTTCTTT.

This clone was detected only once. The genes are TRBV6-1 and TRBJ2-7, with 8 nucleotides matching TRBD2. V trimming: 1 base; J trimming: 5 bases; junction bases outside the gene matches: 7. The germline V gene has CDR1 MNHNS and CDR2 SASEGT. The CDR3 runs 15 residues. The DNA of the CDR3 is TGTGCCAGCAGTGAAGACCGGGGGGGGCCCGACGAGCAGTACTTC. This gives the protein CASSEDRGGPDEQYF.

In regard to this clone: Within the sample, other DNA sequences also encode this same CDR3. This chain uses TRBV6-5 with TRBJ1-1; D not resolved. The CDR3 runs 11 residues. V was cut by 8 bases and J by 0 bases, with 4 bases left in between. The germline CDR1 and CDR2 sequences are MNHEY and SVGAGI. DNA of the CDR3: TGTGCCAGCCCAATGAACACTGAAGCTTTCTTT. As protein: CASPMNTEAFF.

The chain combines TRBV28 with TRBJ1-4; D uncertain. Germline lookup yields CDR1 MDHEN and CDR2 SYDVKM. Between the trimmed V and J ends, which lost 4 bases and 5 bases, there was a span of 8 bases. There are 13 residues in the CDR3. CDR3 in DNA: TGTGCCAGCAGTTCTCCCGGGAATGAAAAACTGTTTTTT. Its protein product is CASSSPGNEKLFF.

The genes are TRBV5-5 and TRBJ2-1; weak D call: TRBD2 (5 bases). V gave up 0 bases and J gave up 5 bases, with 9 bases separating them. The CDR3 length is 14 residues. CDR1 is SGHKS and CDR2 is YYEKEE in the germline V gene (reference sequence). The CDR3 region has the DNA TGTGCCAGCAGCTTGGGGGGAGCCGACAATGAGCAGTTCTTC. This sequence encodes CASSLGGADNEQFF. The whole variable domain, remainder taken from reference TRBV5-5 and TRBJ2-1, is DAGVTQSPTHLIKTRGQQVTLRCSPISGHKSVSWYQQVLGQGPQFIFQYYEKEERGRGNFPDRFSARQFPNYSSELNVNALLLGDSALYLCASSLGGADNEQFFGPGTRLTVL.

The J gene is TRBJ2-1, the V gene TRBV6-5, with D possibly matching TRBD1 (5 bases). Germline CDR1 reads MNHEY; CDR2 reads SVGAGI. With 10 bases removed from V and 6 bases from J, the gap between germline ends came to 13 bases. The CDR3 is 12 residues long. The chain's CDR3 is CATQGRGNEQFF. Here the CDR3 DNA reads TGTGCCACCCAGGGTCGCGGCAATGAGCAGTTCTTC.

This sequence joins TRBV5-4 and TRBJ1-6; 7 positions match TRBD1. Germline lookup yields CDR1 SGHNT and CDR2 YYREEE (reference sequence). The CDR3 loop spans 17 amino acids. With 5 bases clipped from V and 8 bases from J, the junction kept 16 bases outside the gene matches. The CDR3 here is CASRMMNPGTEYSPLHF. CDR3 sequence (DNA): TGTGCCAGCAGGATGATGAATCCCGGGACAGAGTATTCACCCCTCCACTTT.

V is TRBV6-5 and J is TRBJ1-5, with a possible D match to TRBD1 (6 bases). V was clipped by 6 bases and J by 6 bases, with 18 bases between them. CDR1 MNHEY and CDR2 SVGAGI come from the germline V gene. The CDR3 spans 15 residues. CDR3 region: CASSPTGYRSQPQHF. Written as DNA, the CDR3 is TGTGCCAGCAGCCCCACAGGGTATCGCAGTCAGCCCCAGCATTTT.

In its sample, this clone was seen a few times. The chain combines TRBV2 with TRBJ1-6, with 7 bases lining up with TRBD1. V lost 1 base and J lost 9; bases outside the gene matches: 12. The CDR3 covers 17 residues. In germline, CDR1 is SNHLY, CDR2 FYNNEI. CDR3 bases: TGTGCCAGCAGTGAAGTGAACAGGGGTGCGGTAGGTTCACCCCTCCACTTT. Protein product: CASSEVNRGAVGSPLHF.

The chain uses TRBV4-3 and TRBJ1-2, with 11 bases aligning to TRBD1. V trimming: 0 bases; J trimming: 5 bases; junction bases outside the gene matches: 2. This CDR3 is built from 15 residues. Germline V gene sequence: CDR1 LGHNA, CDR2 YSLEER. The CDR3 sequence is CASSQEDRGLYGYTF. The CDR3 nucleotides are TGCGCCAGCAGCCAAGAGGACAGGGGGCTATATGGCTACACCTTC.

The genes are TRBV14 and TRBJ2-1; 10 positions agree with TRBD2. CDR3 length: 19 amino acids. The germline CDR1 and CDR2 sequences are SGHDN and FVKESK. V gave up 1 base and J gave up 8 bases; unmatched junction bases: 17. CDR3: CASSQVARASGRGGHEQFF. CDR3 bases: TGTGCCAGCAGCCAAGTGGCGAGGGCTAGCGGGAGAGGGGGCCATGAGCAGTTCTTC.

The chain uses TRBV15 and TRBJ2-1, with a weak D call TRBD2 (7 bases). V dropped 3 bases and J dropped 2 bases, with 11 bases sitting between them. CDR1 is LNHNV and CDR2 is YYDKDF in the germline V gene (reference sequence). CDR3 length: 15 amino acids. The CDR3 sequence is CATSRGGAAYNEQFF. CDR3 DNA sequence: TGTGCCACCAGCAGGGGGGGGGCGGCCTACAATGAGCAGTTCTTC.

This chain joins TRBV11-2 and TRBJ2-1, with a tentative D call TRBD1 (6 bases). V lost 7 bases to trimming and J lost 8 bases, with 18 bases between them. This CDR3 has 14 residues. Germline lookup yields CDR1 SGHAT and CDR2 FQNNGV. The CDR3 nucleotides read TGTGCCAGCACCCATACCCGGACAGTCCATGAGCAGTTCTTC. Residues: CASTHTRTVHEQFF.

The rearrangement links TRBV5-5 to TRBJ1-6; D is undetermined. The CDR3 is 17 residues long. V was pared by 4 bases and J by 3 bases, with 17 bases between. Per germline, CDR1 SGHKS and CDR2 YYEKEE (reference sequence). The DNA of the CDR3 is TGTGCCAGCAGCCTCTGGAGAAACCGGGACTATAATTCACCCCTCCACTTT. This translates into CASSLWRNRDYNSPLHF.

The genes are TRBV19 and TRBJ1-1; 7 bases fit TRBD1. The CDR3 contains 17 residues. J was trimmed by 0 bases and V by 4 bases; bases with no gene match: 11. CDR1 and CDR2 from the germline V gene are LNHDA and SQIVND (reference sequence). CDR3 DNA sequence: TGTGCCAGTAGTACAGCCGGGACAGTTGAGATGAACACTGAAGCTTTCTTT. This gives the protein CASSTAGTVEMNTEAFF.